The clone carrying this TCR beta chain has a handful of counts. Its antigen is still unknown. Expressed TCRB transcripts were sequenced because the isolated RNA had all been reverse transcribed beforehand. TCRdb keeps only in-frame clones here, not all; method: immunoSEQ multiplex PCR. The data show about 400,000 clones, roughly an eighth seen once. This sample was taken from a study of beta chain features in type 1 diabetes. Study-wide results and caveats: Moderately but significantly shorter TCRB CDR3s were found in Type 1 diabetes patients in all four CD4+ subsets.

The V end was cut by 10 bases, the J end by 9 bases, with 13 bases between. The CDR3 runs to 11 residues. Germline V gene data show CDR1 as ENHRY and CDR2 as SYGVKD. Markers CD45RO/CCR7/CD25/CD127/CD95/CD27 served to sort CD4+ naive, central memory, regulatory and stem cell-like memory cells. The sequenced sample was naive CD4+ T cells from blood. V gene TRBV10-3 combines with J gene TRBJ2-1, with TRBD1 as a possible D gene (6 bases). This TCR was sampled from a woman aged 18-29 years with type 1 diabetes. The CDR3 DNA is TGTGCCACTGGGACATCGGCTGAGCAGTTCTTC. Amino acid sequence: CATGTSAEQFF.